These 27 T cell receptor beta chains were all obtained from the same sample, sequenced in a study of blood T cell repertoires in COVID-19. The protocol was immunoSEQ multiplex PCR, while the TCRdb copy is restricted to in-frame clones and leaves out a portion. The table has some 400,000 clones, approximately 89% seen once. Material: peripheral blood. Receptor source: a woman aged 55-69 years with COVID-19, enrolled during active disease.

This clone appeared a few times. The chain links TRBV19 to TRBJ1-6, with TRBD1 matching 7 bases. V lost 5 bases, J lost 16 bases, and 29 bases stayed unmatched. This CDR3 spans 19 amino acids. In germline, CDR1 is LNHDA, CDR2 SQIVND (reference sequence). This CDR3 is CASSARQGGRHIGNFPLHF. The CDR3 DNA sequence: TGTGCCAGTAGTGCCAGACAGGGTGGACGACACATAGGGAACTTCCCTCTCCACTTT.

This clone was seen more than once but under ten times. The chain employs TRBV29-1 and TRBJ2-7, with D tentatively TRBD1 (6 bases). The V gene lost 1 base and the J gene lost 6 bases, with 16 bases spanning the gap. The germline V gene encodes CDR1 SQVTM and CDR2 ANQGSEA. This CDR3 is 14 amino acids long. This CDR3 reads CSVEGRQGLGEQYF. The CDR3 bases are TGCAGCGTTGAAGGAAGGCAGGGGCTCGGCGAGCAGTACTTC.

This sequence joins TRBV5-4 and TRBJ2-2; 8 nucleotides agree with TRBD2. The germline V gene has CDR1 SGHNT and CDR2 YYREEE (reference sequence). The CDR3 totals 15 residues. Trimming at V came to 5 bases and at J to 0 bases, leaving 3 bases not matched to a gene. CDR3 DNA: TGTGCCAGCAGTCGGGGGGGAGCGAACACCGGGGAGCTGTTTTTT. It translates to CASSRGGANTGELFF.

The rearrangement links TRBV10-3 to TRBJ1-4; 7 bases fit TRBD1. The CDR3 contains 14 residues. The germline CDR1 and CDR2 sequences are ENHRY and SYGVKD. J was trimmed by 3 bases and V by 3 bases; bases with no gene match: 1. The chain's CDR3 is CAISDGTANEKLFF. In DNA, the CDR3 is TGTGCCATCAGTGACGGGACAGCTAATGAAAAACTGTTTTTT.

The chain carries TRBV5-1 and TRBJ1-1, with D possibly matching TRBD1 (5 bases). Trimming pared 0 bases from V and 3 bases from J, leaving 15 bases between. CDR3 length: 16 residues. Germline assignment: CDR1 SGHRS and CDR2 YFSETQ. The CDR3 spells CASSLGGGIGDTEAFF. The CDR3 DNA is TGCGCCAGCAGCTTGGGGGGCGGGATTGGGGACACTGAAGCTTTCTTT.

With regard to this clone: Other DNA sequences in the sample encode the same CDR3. The CDR3 DNA is TGTGCCAGCAGCTTGGGACAACAAGAGACCCAGTACTTC. Protein sequence: CASSLGQQETQYF. The rearrangement joins TRBV5-4 to TRBJ2-5; D uncertain. Per germline, CDR1 SGHNT and CDR2 YYREEE (reference sequence). V was pared by 0 bases and J by 2 bases, with 5 bases between. CDR3 size: 13 residues.

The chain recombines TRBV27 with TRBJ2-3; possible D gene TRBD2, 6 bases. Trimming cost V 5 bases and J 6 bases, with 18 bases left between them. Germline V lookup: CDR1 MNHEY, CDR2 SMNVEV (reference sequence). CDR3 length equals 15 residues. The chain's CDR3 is CASSPNRIRGDTQYF. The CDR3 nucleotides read TGTGCCAGCAGTCCCAACAGGATCCGGGGGGATACGCAGTATTTT.

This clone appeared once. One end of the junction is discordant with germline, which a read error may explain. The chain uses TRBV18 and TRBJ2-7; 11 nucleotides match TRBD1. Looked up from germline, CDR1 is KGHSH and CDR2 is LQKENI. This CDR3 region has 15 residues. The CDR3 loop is CASSPSRDRGALMDF. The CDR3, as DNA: TGTGCCAGCTCACCGAGCCGGGACAGGGGGGCTCTTATGGACTTC.

In nucleotides, the CDR3 is TGTGCCAGCAGCAGGACTAGAGAAGAGACCCAGTACTTC. It translates to CASSRTREETQYF. The rearrangement uses TRBV2 and TRBJ2-5, with 7 bases fitting TRBD2. The CDR3 totals 13 residues. CDR1 SNHLY and CDR2 FYNNEI come from the germline V gene. The V segment lost 6 bases and the J segment 3 bases; nucleotides outside the gene matches: 4.

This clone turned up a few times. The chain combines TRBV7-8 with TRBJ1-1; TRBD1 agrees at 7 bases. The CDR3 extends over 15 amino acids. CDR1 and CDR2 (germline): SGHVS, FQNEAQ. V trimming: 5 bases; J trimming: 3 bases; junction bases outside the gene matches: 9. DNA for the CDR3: TGTGCCAGCAGCCCCACCCAGGGGGTGTACACTGAAGCTTTCTTT. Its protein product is CASSPTQGVYTEAFF.

The CDR3 region is CASSVGHERLYEQYF. CDR3 DNA: TGTGCCAGCAGCGTAGGCCATGAGCGGCTCTACGAGCAGTACTTC. The V call is TRBV9, the J call TRBJ2-7; the D gene is possibly TRBD2 (5 bases). This CDR3 spans 15 amino acids. Germline V CDR1 and CDR2: SGDLS, YYNGEE. Trimming took off 0 bases at V and 3 bases at J, with 13 bases between the two ends.

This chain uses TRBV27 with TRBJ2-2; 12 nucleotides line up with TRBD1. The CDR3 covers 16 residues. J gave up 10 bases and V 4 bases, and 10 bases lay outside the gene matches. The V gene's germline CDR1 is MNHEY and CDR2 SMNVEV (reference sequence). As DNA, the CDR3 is TGTGCCAGCAGTTCCCCGGGACAGGGGGCGACGGCGGAGCTGTTTTTT. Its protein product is CASSSPGQGATAELFF.

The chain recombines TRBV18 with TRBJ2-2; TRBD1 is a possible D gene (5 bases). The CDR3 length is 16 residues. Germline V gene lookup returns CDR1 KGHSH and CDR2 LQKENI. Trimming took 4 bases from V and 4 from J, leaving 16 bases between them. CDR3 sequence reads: CASSLRQNEVTGELFF. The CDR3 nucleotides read TGTGCCAGCTCACTAAGACAGAACGAGGTCACCGGGGAGCTGTTTTTT.

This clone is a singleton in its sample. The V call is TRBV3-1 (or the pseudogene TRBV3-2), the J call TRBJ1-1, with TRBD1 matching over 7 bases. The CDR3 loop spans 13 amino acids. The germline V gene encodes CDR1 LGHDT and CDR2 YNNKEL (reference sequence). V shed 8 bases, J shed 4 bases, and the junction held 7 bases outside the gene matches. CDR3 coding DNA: TGTGCCAGCGGTTCTACAGGGGTCACTGAAGCTTTCTTT. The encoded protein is CASGSTGVTEAFF.

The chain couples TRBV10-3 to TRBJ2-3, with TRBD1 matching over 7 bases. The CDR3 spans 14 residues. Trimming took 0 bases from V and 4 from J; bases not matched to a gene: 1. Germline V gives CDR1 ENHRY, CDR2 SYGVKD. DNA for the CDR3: TGTGCCATCAGTGAGTCGACAGGGCCAGATACGCAGTATTTT. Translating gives CAISESTGPDTQYF.

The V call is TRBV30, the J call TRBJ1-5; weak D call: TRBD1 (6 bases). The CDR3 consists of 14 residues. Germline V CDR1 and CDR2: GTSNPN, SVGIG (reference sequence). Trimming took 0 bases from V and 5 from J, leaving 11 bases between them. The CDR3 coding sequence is TGTGCCTGGAGTGTACGAGGGGGTGATCAGCCCCAGCATTTT. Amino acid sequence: CAWSVRGGDQPQHF.

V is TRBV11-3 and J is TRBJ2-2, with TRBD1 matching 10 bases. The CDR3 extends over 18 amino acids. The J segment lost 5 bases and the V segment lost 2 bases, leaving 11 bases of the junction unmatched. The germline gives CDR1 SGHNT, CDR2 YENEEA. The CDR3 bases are TGTGCCAGCAGCTTAAGGCGTGGTGGGACAGGGGTAACCGGGGAGCTGTTTTTT. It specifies CASSLRRGGTGVTGELFF.

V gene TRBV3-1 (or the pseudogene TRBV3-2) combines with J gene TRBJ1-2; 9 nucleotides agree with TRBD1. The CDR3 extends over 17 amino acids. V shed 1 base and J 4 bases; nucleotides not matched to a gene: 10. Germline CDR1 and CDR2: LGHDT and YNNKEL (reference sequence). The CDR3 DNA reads TGTGCCAGCAGCCAAGGATGGGACAGGGATTCCGCCTATGGCTACACCTTC. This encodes CASSQGWDRDSAYGYTF.

The CDR3 nucleotides read TGTGCCAGCAGCCCCCGTCCGGGTGAATCGAACACTGAAGCTTTCTTT. Translated: CASSPRPGESNTEAFF. The chain links TRBV7-9 to TRBJ1-1; D gene unclear. Trimming removed 5 bases at V and 1 base at J, with 17 bases between. Per the germline V gene, CDR1 is SEHNR and CDR2 is FQNEAQ (reference sequence). This CDR3 region has 16 residues.

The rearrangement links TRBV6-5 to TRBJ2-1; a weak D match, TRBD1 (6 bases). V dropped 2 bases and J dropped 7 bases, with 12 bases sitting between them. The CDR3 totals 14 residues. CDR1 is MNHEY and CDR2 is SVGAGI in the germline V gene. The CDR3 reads CASSYQIQGNEQFF. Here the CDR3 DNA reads TGTGCCAGCAGTTACCAAATACAGGGTAATGAGCAGTTCTTC.

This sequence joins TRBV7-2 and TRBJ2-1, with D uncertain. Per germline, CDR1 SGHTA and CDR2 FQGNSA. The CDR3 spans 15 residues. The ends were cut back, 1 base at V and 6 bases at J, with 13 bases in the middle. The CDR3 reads CASSLDYAATNEQFF. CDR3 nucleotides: TGTGCCAGCAGCTTAGACTACGCGGCCACCAATGAGCAGTTCTTC.

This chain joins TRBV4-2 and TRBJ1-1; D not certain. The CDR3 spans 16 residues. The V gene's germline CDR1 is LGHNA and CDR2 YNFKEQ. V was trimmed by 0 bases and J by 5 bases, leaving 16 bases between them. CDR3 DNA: TGTGCCAGCAGCCAAGATTGGCGGGAGGGAAGAACTGAAGCTTTCTTT. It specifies CASSQDWREGRTEAFF.

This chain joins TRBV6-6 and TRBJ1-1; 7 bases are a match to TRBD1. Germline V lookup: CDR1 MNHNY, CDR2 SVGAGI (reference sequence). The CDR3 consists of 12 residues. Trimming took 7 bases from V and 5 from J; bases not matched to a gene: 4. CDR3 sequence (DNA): TGTGCCAGCAACTTACAGGGGACTGAAGCTTTCTTT. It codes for CASNLQGTEAFF.

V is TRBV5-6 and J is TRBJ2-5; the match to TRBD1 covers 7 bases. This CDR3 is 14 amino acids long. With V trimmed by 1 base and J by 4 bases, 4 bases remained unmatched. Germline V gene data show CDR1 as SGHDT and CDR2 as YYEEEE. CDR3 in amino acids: CASSLLPGGETQYF. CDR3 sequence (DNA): TGTGCCAGCAGCTTGTTACCAGGGGGAGAGACCCAGTACTTC.

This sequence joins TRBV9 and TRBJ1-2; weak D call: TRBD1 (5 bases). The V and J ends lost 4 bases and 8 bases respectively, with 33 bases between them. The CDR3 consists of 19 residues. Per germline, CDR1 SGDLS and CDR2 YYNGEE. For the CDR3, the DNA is TGTGCCAGCAGCACTGGGCTGTTAGGATCAGGGCCCCTAAGTGGAGGCTACACCTTC. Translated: CASSTGLLGSGPLSGGYTF.

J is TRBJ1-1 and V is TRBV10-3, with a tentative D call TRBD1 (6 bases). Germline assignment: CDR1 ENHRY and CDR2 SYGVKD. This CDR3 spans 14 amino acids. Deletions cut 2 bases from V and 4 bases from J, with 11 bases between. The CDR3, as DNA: TGTGCCATCAGTGAGACACAGGGCGGCACTGAAGCTTTCTTT. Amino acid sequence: CAISETQGGTEAFF.

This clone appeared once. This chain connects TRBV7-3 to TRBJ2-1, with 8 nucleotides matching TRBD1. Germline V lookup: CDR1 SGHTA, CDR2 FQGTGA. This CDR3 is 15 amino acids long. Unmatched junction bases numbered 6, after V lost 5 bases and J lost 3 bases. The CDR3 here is CASSPGGSLYNEQFF. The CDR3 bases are TGTGCCAGCAGCCCAGGGGGCTCTCTCTACAATGAGCAGTTCTTC.